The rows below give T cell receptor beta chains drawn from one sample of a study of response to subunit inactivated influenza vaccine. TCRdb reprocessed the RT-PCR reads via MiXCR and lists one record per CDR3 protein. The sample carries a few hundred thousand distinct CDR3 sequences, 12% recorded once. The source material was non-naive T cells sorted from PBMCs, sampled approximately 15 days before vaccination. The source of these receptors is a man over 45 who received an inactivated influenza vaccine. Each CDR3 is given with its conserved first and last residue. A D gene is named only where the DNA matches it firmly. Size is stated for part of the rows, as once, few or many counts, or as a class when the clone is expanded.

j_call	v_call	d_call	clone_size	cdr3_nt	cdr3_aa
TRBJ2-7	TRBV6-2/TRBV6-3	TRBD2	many	TGTGCCAGCAGTTCCGCGCTAGCGGGCTACTACGAGCAGTACTTC	CASSSALAGYYEQYF
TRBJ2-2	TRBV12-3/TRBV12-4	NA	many	TGTGCCAGCTGTCGACCCACCGGGGAGCTGTTTTTT	CASCRPTGELFF
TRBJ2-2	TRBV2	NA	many	TGTGCCAGGGCCCTGACAGAGAACACCGGGGAGCTGTTTTTT	CARALTENTGELFF
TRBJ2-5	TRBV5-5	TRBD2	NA	TGTGCCAGCAGCTTGGGGGGACTAGCGGGAGTCGAGACCCAGTACTTC	CASSLGGLAGVETQYF
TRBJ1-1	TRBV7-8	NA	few	TGTGCCAGCAGCATGGGGGGGAGTGAAGCTTTCTTT	CASSMGGSEAFF
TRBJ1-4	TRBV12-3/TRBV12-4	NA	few	TGTGCCAGCAGCCCCATGATTCAGGGATTCAGTGAAAAACTGTTTTTT	CASSPMIQGFSEKLFF
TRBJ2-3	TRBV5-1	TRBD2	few	TGCGCCAGCAGCTTTTCGGGACTAGCGGGGGCGGGCCGCGAGACAGATACGCAGTATTTT	CASSFSGLAGAGRETDTQYF
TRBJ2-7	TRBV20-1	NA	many	TGCAGTGCTAGAGTCCCAGGGATCGGCTACGAGCAGTACTTC	CSARVPGIGYEQYF
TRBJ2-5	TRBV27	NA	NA	TGTGCCAGCAGTGCAGGACGGTTTTTAGGGGCCCAGTACTTC	CASSAGRFLGAQYF
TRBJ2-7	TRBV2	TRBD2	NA	TGTGCCAGCAGTTACGGACTAGCGGGGGTCGACGAGCAGTACTTC	CASSYGLAGVDEQYF
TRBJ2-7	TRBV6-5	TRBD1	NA	TGTGCCAGCAGTTACTCGACCCACAGGGGAGCCTACGAGCAGTACTTC	CASSYSTHRGAYEQYF
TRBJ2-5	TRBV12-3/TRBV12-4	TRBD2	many	TGTGCCAGCAGTCCGCTAGGTAGCGGGAGAGGGGAGACCCAGTACTTC	CASSPLGSGRGETQYF
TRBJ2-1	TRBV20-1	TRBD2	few	TGCAGTGCCCCCAGGCCACTAGCGGGCTACAATGAGCAGTTCTTC	CSAPRPLAGYNEQFF
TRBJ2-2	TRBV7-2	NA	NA	TGTGCCAGCAGGCGACAGGCCAACACCGGGGACCTGTTTTTT	CASRRQANTGDLFF
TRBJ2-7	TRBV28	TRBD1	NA	TGTGCCAGCAGTCTACGATCAGGGGGTGGCTACGAGCAGTACTTC	CASSLRSGGGYEQYF
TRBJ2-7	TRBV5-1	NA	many	TGCGCCAGCAGCTTCAGCGACGGCGTCTCCTACGAGCAGTACTTC	CASSFSDGVSYEQYF
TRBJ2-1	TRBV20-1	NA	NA	TGCAGTGCTAGAGGAGGGGAGAGGGGGGATGAGCAGTTCTTC	CSARGGERGDEQFF
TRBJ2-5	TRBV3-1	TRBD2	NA	TGTGCCAGCAGCCATACTAGCGGGGGGGGGGAGACCCAGTACTTC	CASSHTSGGGETQYF
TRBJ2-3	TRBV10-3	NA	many	TGTGCCATCAGTGAAATGGGGTCTAGCACAGATACGCAGTATTTT	CAISEMGSSTDTQYF
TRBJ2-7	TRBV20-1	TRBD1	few	TGCAGTGCTAGAGGTAGACAGGGGATAAGCGAGCAGTACTTC	CSARGRQGISEQYF
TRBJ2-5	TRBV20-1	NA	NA	TGCAGTGGAAACCCCCTCGGCCCGACCCAGTACTTC	CSGNPLGPTQYF
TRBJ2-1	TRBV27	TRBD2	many	TGTGCCAGCAGGCAGACTAGCGGGGGGTCGGCTGAGCAGTTCTTC	CASRQTSGGSAEQFF
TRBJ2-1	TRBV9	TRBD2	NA	TGTGCCAGCAGCCAACTAGCGGGAGAGGGCAATGAGCAGTTCTTC	CASSQLAGEGNEQFF
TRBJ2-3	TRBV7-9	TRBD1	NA	TGTGCCAGCAGCTCCCGACAGGGTCCAGATACGCAGTATTTT	CASSSRQGPDTQYF